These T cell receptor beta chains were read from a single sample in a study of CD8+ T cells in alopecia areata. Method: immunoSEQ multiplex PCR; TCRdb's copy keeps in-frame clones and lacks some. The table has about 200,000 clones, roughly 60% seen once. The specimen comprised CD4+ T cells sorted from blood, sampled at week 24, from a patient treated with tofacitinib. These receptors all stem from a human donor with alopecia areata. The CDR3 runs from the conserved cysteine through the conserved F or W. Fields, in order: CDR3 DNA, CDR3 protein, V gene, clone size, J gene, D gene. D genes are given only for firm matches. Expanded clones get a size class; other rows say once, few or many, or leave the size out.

TGTGCCTGGGGGACTAGCGGGGTCGACGAGCAGTACTTC CAWGTSGVDEQYF TRBV30 - TRBJ2-7 TRBD2
TGCAGCGTTAGAGTCGATCTCAGCACAGATACGCAGTATTTT CSVRVDLSTDTQYF TRBV29-1 - TRBJ2-3 -
TGTGCCAGCAGCTGGGGGACCGGGAGCTACACCTTC CASSWGTGSYTF TRBV6-5 - TRBJ1-2 -
TGTGCCAGCTCACCCGCAGGGGTGGACTACGAGCAGTACTTC CASSPAGVDYEQYF TRBV18 - TRBJ2-7 -
TGTGCCAGCTCACTTTTCCGCGAAAACACCGGGGAGCTGTTTTTT CASSLFRENTGELFF TRBV18 once TRBJ2-2 -
TGTGCCAGCAGTGAGAATACCGACGGCTACGAGCAGTACTTC CASSENTDGYEQYF TRBV25-1 - TRBJ2-7 -
TGCGCCAGCAGCCAATCTCGGACGAGGACTGAAGCTTTCTTT CASSQSRTRTEAFF TRBV4-3 - TRBJ1-1 -
TGCAGCGCCGACAGGAGCTCCTACAATGAGCAGTTCTTC CSADRSSYNEQFF TRBV29-1 - TRBJ2-1 -
TGTGCCAGCTCACCATTAGTGGGAGAGACCCAGTACTTC CASSPLVGETQYF TRBV18 - TRBJ2-5 -
TGCGCCAGCAGCCAAGTTGGGAGGGGGCTTAGCAATCAGCCCCAGCATTTT CASSQVGRGLSNQPQHF TRBV4-1 - TRBJ1-5 TRBD1
TGCGCCAGCAGCCCCGGACAGGCGAATAACTATGGCTACACCTTC CASSPGQANNYGYTF TRBV4-1 - TRBJ1-2 TRBD1
TGTGCCAGCAGCCACGGGGAGTCGGGGGAAAAACTGTTTTTT CASSHGESGEKLFF TRBV4-2 medium-sized TRBJ1-4 -
TGTGCCAGCAGCTTCCGTGGGAGTCACTATGGCTACACCTTC CASSFRGSHYGYTF TRBV7-2 - TRBJ1-2 -
TGCGCCAGCAGCCATGGCACAGATACGCAGTATTTT CASSHGTDTQYF TRBV4-3 - TRBJ2-3 -
TGTGCCAGTAGTAAGAGCGGGACAGGGCACAATGAGCAGTTCTTC CASSKSGTGHNEQFF TRBV19 - TRBJ2-1 TRBD1
TGCGCCAGCAGCTTGGACCCGAACACCGGGGAGCTGTTTTTT CASSLDPNTGELFF TRBV5-1 few TRBJ2-2 -
TGTGCCAGCAGTTATTTCGGGGGGATCTACGAGCAGTACTTC CASSYFGGIYEQYF TRBV6-9 few TRBJ2-7 TRBD2
TGTGCCAGCAGATCCGGCCCCGCACGCGAGCAGTACTTC CASRSGPAREQYF TRBV2 - TRBJ2-7 -
TGTGCCAGCAGTGACGGGTGGACTGAAGCTTTCTTT CASSDGWTEAFF TRBV6-1 - TRBJ1-1 -
TGTGCCACCAGCAGAGCCCGTAGCAATCAGCCCCAGCATTTT CATSRARSNQPQHF TRBV15 few TRBJ1-5 -
TGTGCCTGGAGTGTACCCCCAGGGGGGAAAGATACGCAGTATTTT CAWSVPPGGKDTQYF TRBV30 - TRBJ2-3 -
TGTGCCAGCAGTTCCCCGACAAGTTCCTACAATGAGCAGTTCTTC CASSSPTSSYNEQFF TRBV28 - TRBJ2-1 -
TGTGCCAGCTCCCTACCGCGGGGGGAGCAGTTCTTC CASSLPRGEQFF TRBV18 - TRBJ2-1 TRBD2
TGTGCCATCGGGGGGAGTGAGACCCAGTACTTC CAIGGSETQYF TRBV10-3 - TRBJ2-5 -
TGTGCCAGCAGCCCCCGGGTGGGGGTATCAGAGACCCAGTACTTC CASSPRVGVSETQYF TRBV9 - TRBJ2-5 -